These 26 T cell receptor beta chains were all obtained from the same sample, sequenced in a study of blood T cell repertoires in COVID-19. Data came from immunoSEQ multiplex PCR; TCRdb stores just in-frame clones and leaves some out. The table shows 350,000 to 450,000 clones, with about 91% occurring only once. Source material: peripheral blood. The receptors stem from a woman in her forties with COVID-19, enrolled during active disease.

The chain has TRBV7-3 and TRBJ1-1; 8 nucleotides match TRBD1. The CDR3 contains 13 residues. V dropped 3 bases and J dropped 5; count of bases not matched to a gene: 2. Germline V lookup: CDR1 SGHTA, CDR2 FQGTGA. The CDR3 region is CASSLRQGTEAFF. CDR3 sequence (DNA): TGTGCCAGCAGCTTGAGACAGGGGACTGAAGCTTTCTTT.

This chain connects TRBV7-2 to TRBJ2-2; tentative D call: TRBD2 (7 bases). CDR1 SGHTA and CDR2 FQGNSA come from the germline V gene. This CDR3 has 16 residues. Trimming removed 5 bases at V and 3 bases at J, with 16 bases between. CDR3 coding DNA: TGTGCCAGCAGCGCACTGGGGGGGCAATACACCGGGGAGCTGTTTTTT. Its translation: CASSALGGQYTGELFF.

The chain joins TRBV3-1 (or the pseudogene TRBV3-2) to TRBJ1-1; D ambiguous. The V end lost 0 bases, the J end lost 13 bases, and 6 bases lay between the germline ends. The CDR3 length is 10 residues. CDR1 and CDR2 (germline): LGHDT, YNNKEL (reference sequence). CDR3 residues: CASSQEKLFF. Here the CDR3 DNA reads TGTGCCAGCAGCCAAGAGAAGCTTTTCTTT.

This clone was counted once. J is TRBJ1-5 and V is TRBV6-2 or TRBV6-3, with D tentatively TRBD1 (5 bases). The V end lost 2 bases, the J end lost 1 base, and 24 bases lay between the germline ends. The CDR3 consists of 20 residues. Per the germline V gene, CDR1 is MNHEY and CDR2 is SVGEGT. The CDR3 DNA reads TGTGCCAGCAGTTACACGCGCGATCGGCAGGGTGGAGGGAGCAATCAGCCCCAGCATTTT. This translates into CASSYTRDRQGGGSNQPQHF.

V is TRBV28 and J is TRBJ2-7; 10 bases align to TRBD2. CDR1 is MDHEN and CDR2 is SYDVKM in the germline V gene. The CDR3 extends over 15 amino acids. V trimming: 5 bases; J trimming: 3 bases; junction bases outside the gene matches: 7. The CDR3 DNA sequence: TGTGCCAGCAGTGGGTCTAGCGGGAGTCTCTACGAGCAGTACTTC. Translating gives CASSGSSGSLYEQYF.

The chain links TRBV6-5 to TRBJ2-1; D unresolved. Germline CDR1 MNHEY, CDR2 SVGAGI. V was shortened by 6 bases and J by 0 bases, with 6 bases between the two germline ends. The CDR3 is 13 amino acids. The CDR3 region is CASRESSYNEQFF. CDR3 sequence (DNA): TGTGCCAGCAGAGAGAGCTCCTACAATGAGCAGTTCTTC.

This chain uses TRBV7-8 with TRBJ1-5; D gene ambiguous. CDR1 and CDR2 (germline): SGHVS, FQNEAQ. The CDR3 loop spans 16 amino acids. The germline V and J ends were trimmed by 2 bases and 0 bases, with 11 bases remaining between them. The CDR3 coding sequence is TGTGCCAGCAGCTTATCCTCGGGATATAGCAATCAGCCCCAGCATTTT. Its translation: CASSLSSGYSNQPQHF.

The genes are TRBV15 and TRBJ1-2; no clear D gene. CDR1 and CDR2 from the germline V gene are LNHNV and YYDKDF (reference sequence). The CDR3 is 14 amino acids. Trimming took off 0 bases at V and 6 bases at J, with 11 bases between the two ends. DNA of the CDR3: TGTGCCACCAGCAGAGATGAGCGAGGCAATGGCTACACCTTC. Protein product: CATSRDERGNGYTF.

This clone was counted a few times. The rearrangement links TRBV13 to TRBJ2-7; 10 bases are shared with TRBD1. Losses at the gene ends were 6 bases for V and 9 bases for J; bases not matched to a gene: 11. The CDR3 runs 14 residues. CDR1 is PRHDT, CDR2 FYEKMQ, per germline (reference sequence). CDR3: CASSRDRGLTVQYF. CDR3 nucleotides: TGTGCCAGCAGTCGTGACAGGGGGCTAACGGTGCAGTACTTC. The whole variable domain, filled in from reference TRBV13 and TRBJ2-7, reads AAGVIQSPRHLIKEKRETATLKCYPIPRHDTVYWYQQGPGQDPQFLISFYEKMQSDKGSIPDRFSAQQFSDYHSELNMSSLELGDSALYFCASSRDRGLTVQYFGPGTRLTVT.

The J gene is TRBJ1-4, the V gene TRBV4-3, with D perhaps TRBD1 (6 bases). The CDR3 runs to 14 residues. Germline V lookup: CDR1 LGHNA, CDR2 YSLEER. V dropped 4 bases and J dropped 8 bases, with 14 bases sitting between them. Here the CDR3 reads CASSPWDKGEKLFF. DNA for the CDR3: TGCGCCAGCAGCCCATGGGACAAGGGGGAAAAACTGTTTTTT.

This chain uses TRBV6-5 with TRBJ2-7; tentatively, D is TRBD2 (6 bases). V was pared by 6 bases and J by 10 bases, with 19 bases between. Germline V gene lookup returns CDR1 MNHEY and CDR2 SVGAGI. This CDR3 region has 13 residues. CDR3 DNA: TGTGCCAGCAGGCTACCGGGACTTACCTCACAGTACTTC. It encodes CASRLPGLTSQYF.

The CDR3 bases are TGTGCCAGCTTAGAACTTCCAAGCAATCAGCCCCAGCATTTT. Translated, it gives CASLELPSNQPQHF. The chain employs TRBV28 and TRBJ1-5; D not certain. The CDR3 is 14 residues long. Trimming removed 8 bases at V and 1 base at J, with 12 bases between. CDR1 MDHEN and CDR2 SYDVKM come from the germline V gene. The entire variable domain, with the rest obtained from reference TRBV28 and TRBJ1-5, is as follows: DVKVTQSSRYLVKRTGEKVFLECVQDMDHENMFWYRQDPGLGLRLIYFSYDVKMKEKGDIPEGYSVSREKKERFSLILESASTNQTSMYLCASLELPSNQPQHFGDGTRLSIL.

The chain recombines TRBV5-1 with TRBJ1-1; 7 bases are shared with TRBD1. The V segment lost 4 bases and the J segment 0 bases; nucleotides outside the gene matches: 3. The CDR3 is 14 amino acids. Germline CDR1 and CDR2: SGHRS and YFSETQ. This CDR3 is CASSTGQMNTEAFF. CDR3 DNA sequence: TGCGCCAGCAGCACGGGACAGATGAACACTGAAGCTTTCTTT.

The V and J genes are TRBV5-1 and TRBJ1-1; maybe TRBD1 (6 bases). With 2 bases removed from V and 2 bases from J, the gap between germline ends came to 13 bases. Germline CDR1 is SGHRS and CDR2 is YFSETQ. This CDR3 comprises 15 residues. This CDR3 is CASSFLVGGNTEAFF. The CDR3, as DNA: TGCGCCAGCAGCTTTCTTGTAGGGGGAAACACTGAAGCTTTCTTT.

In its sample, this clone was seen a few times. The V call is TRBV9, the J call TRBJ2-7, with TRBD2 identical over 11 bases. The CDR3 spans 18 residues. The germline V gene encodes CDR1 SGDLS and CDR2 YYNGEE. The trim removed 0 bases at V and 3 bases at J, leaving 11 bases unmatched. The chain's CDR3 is CASSVGSGWGLADYEQYF. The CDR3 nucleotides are TGTGCCAGCAGCGTAGGGTCTGGCTGGGGACTAGCGGACTACGAGCAGTACTTC.

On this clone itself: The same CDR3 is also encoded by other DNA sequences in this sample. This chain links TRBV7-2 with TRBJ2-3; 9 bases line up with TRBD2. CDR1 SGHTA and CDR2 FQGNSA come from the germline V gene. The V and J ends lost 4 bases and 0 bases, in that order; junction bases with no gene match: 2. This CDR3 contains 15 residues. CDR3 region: CASSSLAGSTDTQYF. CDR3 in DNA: TGTGCCAGCAGCTCTCTAGCGGGAAGCACAGATACGCAGTATTTT.

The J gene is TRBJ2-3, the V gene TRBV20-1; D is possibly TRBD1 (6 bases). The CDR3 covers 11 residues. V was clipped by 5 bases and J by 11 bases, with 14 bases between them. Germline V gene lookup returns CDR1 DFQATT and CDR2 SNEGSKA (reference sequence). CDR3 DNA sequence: TGCAGTGCTGGGGGTCAGGGGCAGCAGTATTTT. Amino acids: CSAGGQGQQYF.

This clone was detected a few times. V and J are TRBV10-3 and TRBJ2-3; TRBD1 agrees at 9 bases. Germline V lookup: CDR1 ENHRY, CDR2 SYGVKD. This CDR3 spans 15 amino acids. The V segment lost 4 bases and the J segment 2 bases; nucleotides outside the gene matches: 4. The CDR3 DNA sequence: TGTGCCATCAGTGCGGGACAGGGATTCACAGATACGCAGTATTTT. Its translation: CAISAGQGFTDTQYF.

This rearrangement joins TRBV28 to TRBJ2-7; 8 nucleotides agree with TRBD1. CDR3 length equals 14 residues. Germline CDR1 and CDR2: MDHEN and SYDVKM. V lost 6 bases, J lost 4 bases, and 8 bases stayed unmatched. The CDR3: CASRAGGIGYEQYF. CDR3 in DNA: TGTGCCAGCAGAGCAGGGGGCATAGGTTACGAGCAGTACTTC.

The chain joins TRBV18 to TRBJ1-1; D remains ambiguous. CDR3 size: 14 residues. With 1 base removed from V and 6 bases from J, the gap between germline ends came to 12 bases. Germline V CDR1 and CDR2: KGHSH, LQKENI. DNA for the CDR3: TGTGCCAGCTCACCACATCCAGACATCTCTGAAGCTTTCTTT. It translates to CASSPHPDISEAFF.

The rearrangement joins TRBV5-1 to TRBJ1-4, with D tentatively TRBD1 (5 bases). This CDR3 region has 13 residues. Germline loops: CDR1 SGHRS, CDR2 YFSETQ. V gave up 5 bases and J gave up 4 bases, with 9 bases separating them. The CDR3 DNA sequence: TGCGCCAGCAGGGAAGGGGATAATGAAAAACTGTTTTTT. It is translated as CASREGDNEKLFF.

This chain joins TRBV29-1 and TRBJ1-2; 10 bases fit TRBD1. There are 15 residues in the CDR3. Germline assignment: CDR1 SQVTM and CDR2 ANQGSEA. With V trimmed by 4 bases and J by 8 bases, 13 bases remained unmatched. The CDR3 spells CSVVYSRQGAGGYTF. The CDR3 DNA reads TGCAGCGTTGTATACTCCCGACAGGGGGCAGGAGGCTACACCTTC.

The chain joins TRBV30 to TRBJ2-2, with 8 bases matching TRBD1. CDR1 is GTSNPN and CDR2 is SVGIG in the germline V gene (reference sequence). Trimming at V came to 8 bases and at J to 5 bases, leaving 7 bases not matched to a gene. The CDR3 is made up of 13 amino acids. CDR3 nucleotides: TGTGCCCAGGACAGGGCGAGTACCGGGGAGCTGTTTTTT. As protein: CAQDRASTGELFF. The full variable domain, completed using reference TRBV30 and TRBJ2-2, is SQTIHQWPATLVQPVGSPLSLECTVEGTSNPNLYWYRQAAGRGLQLLFYSVGIGQISSEVPQNLSASRPQDRQFILSSKKLLLSDSGFYLCAQDRASTGELFFGEGSRLTVL.

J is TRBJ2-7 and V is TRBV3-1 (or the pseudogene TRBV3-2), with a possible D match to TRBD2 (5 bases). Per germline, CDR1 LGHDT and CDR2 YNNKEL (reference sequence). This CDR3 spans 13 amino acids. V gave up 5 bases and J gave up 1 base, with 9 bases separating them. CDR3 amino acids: CASSRTGSYEQYF. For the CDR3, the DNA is TGTGCCAGCAGCAGGACGGGATCCTACGAGCAGTACTTC.

The CDR3 spells CASSYFGRLNTGELFF. DNA for the CDR3: TGTGCCAGCAGTTACTTTGGCAGGCTGAACACCGGGGAGCTGTTTTTT. The chain combines TRBV6-2 or TRBV6-3 with TRBJ2-2; D is ambiguous. CDR3 size: 16 residues. Germline V lookup: CDR1 MNHEY, CDR2 SVGEGT. Trimming removed 1 base at V and 1 base at J, with 10 bases between.

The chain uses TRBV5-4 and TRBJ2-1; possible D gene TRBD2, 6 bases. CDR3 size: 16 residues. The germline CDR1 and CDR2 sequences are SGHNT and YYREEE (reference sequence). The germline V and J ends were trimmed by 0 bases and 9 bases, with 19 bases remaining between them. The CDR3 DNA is TGTGCCAGCAGCTTGGCAACGGGAGCATCGTTTGGTGAGCAGTTCTTC. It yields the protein CASSLATGASFGEQFF.